Below are 20 T cell receptor beta chains sequenced from a single sample in a study of blood T cell repertoires in COVID-19. Libraries were prepared by immunoSEQ multiplex PCR; TCRdb keeps only in-frame clonotypes and omits some of them. The data contain 210,000 or so clones, approximately 85% of them seen just once; the ten biggest clones take up 5% to 6.5%. Input material: peripheral blood. The receptor source for this set is a man aged 50 to 59 with COVID-19, enrolled during active disease.

This clone showed up just once. V usage is TRBV19 and J usage is TRBJ2-3, with 7 bases aligning to TRBD2. This CDR3 spans 15 amino acids. Germline CDR1 is LNHDA and CDR2 is SQIVND (reference sequence). V lost 3 bases, J lost 0 bases, and 3 bases stayed unmatched. CDR3 bases: TGTGCCAGTAGTATGGTCGGGGGGAGCACAGATACGCAGTATTTT. The encoded protein is CASSMVGGSTDTQYF.

The V and J genes are TRBV7-8 and TRBJ1-2; 7 bases are shared with TRBD1. V lost 5 bases to trimming and J lost 4 bases; unmatched junction nucleotides: 10. Germline CDR1 SGHVS, CDR2 FQNEAQ. The CDR3 extends over 15 amino acids. CDR3 sequence: CASSHRTGDLYGYTF. For the CDR3, the DNA is TGTGCCAGCAGCCACAGGACAGGAGACCTCTATGGCTACACCTTC.

V is TRBV2 and J is TRBJ1-5; 12 bases are shared with TRBD1. The CDR3 runs 16 residues. In germline, CDR1 is SNHLY, CDR2 FYNNEI. V dropped 4 bases and J dropped 5; count of bases not matched to a gene: 6. The CDR3 region is CASSGRGQGADQPQHF. In nucleotides, the CDR3 is TGTGCCAGCAGTGGCCGGGGACAGGGGGCTGATCAGCCCCAGCATTTT.

The chain uses TRBV11-2 and TRBJ2-3; 12 nucleotides align to TRBD2. This CDR3 region has 13 residues. Germline trimming cut 11 bases from V and 6 bases from J; bases unmatched to any gene: 6. Germline CDR1 and CDR2: SGHAT and FQNNGV. Here the CDR3 reads CASLAGGLDTQYF. CDR3 nucleotide sequence: TGTGCCTCACTAGCGGGGGGACTGGATACGCAGTATTTT.

V usage is TRBV19 and J usage is TRBJ2-6; D not resolved. The germline V gene has CDR1 LNHDA and CDR2 SQIVND (reference sequence). Trimming took off 4 bases at V and 0 bases at J, with 10 bases between the two ends. The CDR3 runs to 16 residues. CDR3 sequence: CASSTLHRSGANVLTF. The CDR3 DNA follows: TGTGCCAGTAGTACTTTACATCGCTCTGGGGCCAACGTCCTGACTTTC. Together with reference TRBV19 and TRBJ2-6, the CDR3 gives the full variable domain: DGGITQSPKYLFRKEGQNVTLSCEQNLNHDAMYWYRQDPGQGLRLIYYSQIVNDFQKGDIAEGYSVSREKKESFPLTVTSAQKNPTAFYLCASSTLHRSGANVLTFGAGSRLTVL.

The chain links TRBV28 to TRBJ1-6, with D maybe TRBD1 (6 bases). Trimming removed 2 bases from V and 7 bases from J, with 6 bases in between. This CDR3 is built from 13 residues. Germline loops: CDR1 MDHEN, CDR2 SYDVKM. The CDR3 nucleotides read TGTGCCAGCAGTTTAAGGGGGAATTCACCCCTCCACTTT. It specifies CASSLRGNSPLHF.

This chain joins TRBV19 and TRBJ1-6, with 8 bases lining up with TRBD1. The CDR3 has 17 amino acids. CDR1 LNHDA and CDR2 SQIVND come from the germline V gene (reference sequence). The junction had 11 bases not matched to a gene; V was cut back by 4 bases and J by 6 bases. CDR3 DNA: TGTGCCAGTAGTACCCTAAGGGACAGGTGGGGTAATTCACCCCTCCACTTT. This codes for CASSTLRDRWGNSPLHF.

The chain carries TRBV28 and TRBJ1-5; D gene uncertain. The CDR3 is 16 residues long. V lost 7 bases to trimming and J lost 4 bases, with 20 bases between them. From germline, CDR1 is MDHEN and CDR2 SYDVKM. The CDR3 sequence: CASIPVWADYNQPQHF. The DNA of the CDR3 is TGTGCCAGCATCCCCGTCTGGGCAGACTATAATCAGCCCCAGCATTTT.

This chain connects TRBV7-2 to TRBJ1-2, with D possibly matching TRBD1 (5 bases). Germline CDR1 SGHTA, CDR2 FQGNSA. The CDR3 loop spans 14 amino acids. The V end lost 5 bases, the J end lost 4 bases, and 14 bases lay between the germline ends. This CDR3 reads CASSPTVIPYGYTF. CDR3 DNA: TGTGCCAGCAGCCCGACAGTTATCCCCTATGGCTACACCTTC. The entire variable domain, with the rest obtained from reference TRBV7-2 and TRBJ1-2, is as follows: GAGVSQSPSNKVTEKGKDVELRCDPISGHTALYWYRQSLGQGLEFLIYFQGNSAPDKSGLPSDRFSAERTGGSVSTLTIQRTQQEDSAVYLCASSPTVIPYGYTFGSGTRLTVV.

The rearrangement uses TRBV7-2 and TRBJ2-2; D possibly corresponds to TRBD1 (5 bases). The CDR3 sequence is 15 residues long. Trimming pared 2 bases from V and 0 bases from J, leaving 7 bases between. The germline V gene has CDR1 SGHTA and CDR2 FQGNSA. CDR3 DNA sequence: TGTGCCAGCAGCTTACAACAGGCGAACACCGGGGAGCTGTTTTTT. Encoded protein: CASSLQQANTGELFF. Based on the CDR3 plus reference TRBV7-2 and TRBJ2-2, the full variable domain is GAGVSQSPSNKVTEKGKDVELRCDPISGHTALYWYRQSLGQGLEFLIYFQGNSAPDKSGLPSDRFSAERTGGSVSTLTIQRTQQEDSAVYLCASSLQQANTGELFFGEGSRLTVL.

The chain uses TRBV30 and TRBJ1-2, with a tentative D call TRBD1 (5 bases). V lost 2 bases and J 6 bases, leaving 16 bases between the germline ends. Germline loops: CDR1 GTSNPN, CDR2 SVGIG (reference sequence). This CDR3 contains 14 residues. The CDR3 reads CAWSWAAGRHGYTF. The CDR3 DNA reads as TGTGCCTGGAGTTGGGCGGCAGGGCGTCATGGCTACACCTTC.

The J gene is TRBJ1-3, the V gene TRBV15, with 11 bases matching TRBD1. CDR1 is LNHNV and CDR2 is YYDKDF in the germline V gene (reference sequence). V shed 7 bases and J 6 bases; nucleotides not matched to a gene: 8. There are 15 residues in the CDR3. The CDR3 DNA reads as TGTGCCACCACCTCGGGACAGGGGGAGGAAAACACCATATATTTT. Its protein is CATTSGQGEENTIYF. The entire variable domain, with the rest obtained from reference TRBV15 and TRBJ1-3, is as follows: DAMVIQNPRYQVTQFGKPVTLSCSQTLNHNVMYWYQQKSSQAPKLLFHYYDKDFNNEADTPDNFQSRRPNTSFCFLDIRSPGLGDTAMYLCATTSGQGEENTIYFGEGSWLTVV.

The V call is TRBV5-1, the J call TRBJ1-6; no reliable D call. Germline V gene sequence: CDR1 SGHRS, CDR2 YFSETQ. The CDR3 sequence is 15 residues long. The germline V and J ends were trimmed by 1 base and 0 bases, with 5 bases remaining between them. CDR3 bases: TGCGCCAGCAGCTTGACCGGCTCCTATAATTCACCCCTCCACTTT. Translation: CASSLTGSYNSPLHF. Full variable domain (remainder filled in from reference TRBV5-1 and TRBJ1-6): KAGVTQTPRYLIKTRGQQVTLSCSPISGHRSVSWYQQTPGQGLQFLFEYFSETQRNKGNFPGRFSGRQFSNSRSEMNVSTLELGDSALYLCASSLTGSYNSPLHFGNGTRLTVT.

This chain connects TRBV27 to TRBJ2-3; 10 nucleotides align to TRBD2. The length of the CDR3 is 17 residues. The germline V gene encodes CDR1 MNHEY and CDR2 SMNVEV (reference sequence). The ends lost 3 bases at V and 5 bases at J; junction bases unmatched: 11. The chain's CDR3 is CASSFFSGGSLGDTQYF. In DNA form, the CDR3 reads TGTGCCAGCAGTTTTTTTAGCGGGGGGTCCCTCGGAGATACGCAGTATTTT.

The V call is TRBV27, the J call TRBJ2-7; 8 bases align to TRBD1. The CDR3 is 13 residues long. CDR1 and CDR2 (germline): MNHEY, SMNVEV (reference sequence). J gave up 2 bases and V 7 bases, and 4 bases lay outside the gene matches. CDR3 DNA sequence: TGTGCCAGCACCCCAGGGGGCACCTACGAGCAGTACTTC. The encoded protein is CASTPGGTYEQYF.

A single count supports this clone. Other DNA sequences in the sample encode the same CDR3. The V gene is TRBV12-3 or TRBV12-4, the J gene TRBJ1-6; the D gene is possibly TRBD1 (6 bases). V was shortened by 6 bases and J by 6 bases, with 9 bases between the two germline ends. The CDR3 is 13 amino acids. The DNA of the CDR3 is TGTGCCAGCAGCCTGGACAGTAATTCACCCCTCCACTTT. Translating gives CASSLDSNSPLHF.

V and J are TRBV12-3 or TRBV12-4 and TRBJ2-3; a possible D gene is TRBD1 (6 bases). The CDR3 covers 13 residues. V was pared by 6 bases and J by 3 bases, with 10 bases between. The CDR3 loop is CASRSGTTDTQYF. The CDR3 coding sequence is TGTGCCAGCAGATCCGGGACAACAGATACGCAGTATTTT.

This chain connects TRBV18 to TRBJ1-4; 9 bases are shared with TRBD1. V was pared by 3 bases and J by 7 bases, with 6 bases of the junction left unmatched. Germline V lookup: CDR1 KGHSH, CDR2 LQKENI. This CDR3 has 15 amino acids. The CDR3: CASSPTQGAVEKLFF. The CDR3 region has the DNA TGTGCCAGCTCACCGACACAGGGGGCGGTTGAAAAACTGTTTTTT.

The gene calls are TRBV5-6 and TRBJ1-5, with 8 bases matching TRBD1. This CDR3 region has 15 residues. J was trimmed by 4 bases and V by 0 bases; bases with no gene match: 3. Germline-derived CDR1 and CDR2 are SGHDT and YYEEEE. The CDR3 region is CASSLGGDRNQPQHF. The CDR3 DNA follows: TGTGCCAGCAGCTTGGGGGGGGACAGGAATCAGCCCCAGCATTTT. Full variable domain (outside the CDR3, taken from reference TRBV5-6 and TRBJ1-5): DAGVTQSPTHLIKTRGQQVTLRCSPKSGHDTVSWYQQALGQGPQFIFQYYEEEERQRGNFPDRFSGHQFPNYSSELNVNALLLGDSALYLCASSLGGDRNQPQHFGDGTRLSIL.

The chain combines TRBV5-1 with TRBJ1-1, with 7 nucleotides matching TRBD1. Trimming cost V 4 bases and J 2 bases; bases outside gene matches: 8. CDR3 length: 15 residues. Germline V gives CDR1 SGHRS, CDR2 YFSETQ. In DNA, the CDR3 is TGCGCCAGCAGCACAACAGGGGTAGGTAACACTGAAGCTTTCTTT. This sequence encodes CASSTTGVGNTEAFF.